This T cell receptor beta chain was profiled in a study of identical twins. Of note for this clonotype: Its antigen is still unknown.

The study's findings and limits: Within twin pairs, the out-of-frame alpha sequences they shared showed excess low generation probability. These conclusions were based on statistical analysis (cross-sectional, not following the same donors). Out-of-frame TCR alpha sharing observed in monozygotic twins exceeded model estimates.

Each CDR3 protein gets one entry after TCRdb re-called the 5' RACE reads with MiXCR. Among 500,000 to 700,000 distinct CDR3 sequences listed, 7.1% were seen once. Trimming removed 7 bases from V and 0 bases from J, with 13 bases in between. This CDR3 has 16 residues. The germline V gene encodes CDR1 MDHEN and CDR2 SYDVKM. These sequences were also reported in another study, on yellow fever vaccine responses in identical twins.

Source material: PBMCs. This chain connects TRBV28 to TRBJ2-6, with D perhaps TRBD1 or TRBD2 (5 bases each). This sequence was found in a woman under 30 in good health. The CDR3 DNA is TGTGCCAGCACCAACAGAGGGGTCTCTGGGGCCAACGTCCTGACTTTC. It translates to CASTNRGVSGANVLTF.